The 22 T cell receptor beta chains listed next were all sequenced from one sample in a study of regulatory T cells in long-lasting Graves disease. HTBI primers from iRepertoire and Arm-PCR of CDR3 regions yielded the TCR beta libraries. One entry per CDR3 protein results from TCRdb running MiXCR on the multiplex PCR reads. The sample has roughly 300,000 distinct CDR3 sequences, around 20% seen once. Time point given: persistent/refractory GD, antithyroid drugs over 5 years with positive TRAb. The TCR library was made from RNA extracted from PBMCs. The material sequenced was peripheral blood mononuclear cells (PBMCs), taken when the disease was refractory, from a patient treated with antithyroid drugs. These TCRs come from a female donor with Graves disease.

This clonotype was detected once. A much larger clone differs by one base, so this may be a read error. V and J are TRBV6-2 or TRBV6-3 and TRBJ2-5; tentatively, D is TRBD2 (5 bases). The V end lost 2 bases, the J end lost 9 bases, and 22 bases lay between the germline ends. The germline CDR1 and CDR2 sequences are MNHEY and SVGEGT. The CDR3 covers 16 residues. CDR3 DNA: TGTGCCAGCAGTTACCGCGTGGGCCCGGCCGTGGAGGCCCAGTACTTC. Its protein product is CASSYRVGPAVEAQYF.

Comments on this clonotype: It may be a read error: a sequence one base away is much more abundant. The DNA of the CDR3 is TGTGCCAGCAACTTAGTCTCCGGGCTCGGGAACGAGCAGTACTTC. Protein sequence: CASNLVSGLGNEQYF. The V and J genes are TRBV7-9 and TRBJ2-7; D perhaps matches TRBD2 (5 bases). CDR1 is SEHNR, CDR2 FQNEAQ, per germline (reference sequence). The CDR3 totals 15 residues. The full variable domain, its missing parts supplied by reference TRBV7-9 and TRBJ2-7, is DTGVSQNPRHKITKRGQNVTFRCDPISEHNRLYWYRQTLGQGPEFLTYFQNEAQLEKSRLLSDRFSAERPKGSFSTLEIQRTEQGDSAMYLCASNLVSGLGNEQYFGPGTRLTVT.

This clonotype was seen many times. This chain connects TRBV2 to TRBJ1-1; no firm D call. CDR3 length: 18 amino acids. CDR1 SNHLY and CDR2 FYNNEI come from the germline V gene. The V end lost 6 bases, the J end lost 4 bases, and 27 bases lay between the germline ends. CDR3 protein: CASSPLWESRRGVTEAFF. The CDR3 coding sequence is TGTGCCAGCAGCCCCCTCTGGGAGTCGCGACGGGGTGTCACTGAAGCTTTCTTT. The full variable domain, with the rest looked up from reference TRBV2 and TRBJ1-1, is EPEVTQTPSHQVTQMGQEVILRCVPISNHLYFYWYRQILGQKVEFLVSFYNNEISEKSEIFDDQFSVERPDGSNFTLKIRSTKLEDSAMYFCASSPLWESRRGVTEAFFGQGTRLTVV.

This clonotype was counted ten times or more. The chain is built from TRBV3-1 and TRBJ1-1; tentatively, D is TRBD1 (5 bases). The CDR3 contains 14 residues. The germline V gene has CDR1 LGHDT and CDR2 YNNKEL (reference sequence). V was cut by 4 bases and J by 7 bases, with 16 bases left in between. CDR3 DNA sequence: TGTGCCAGCAGCCTACGAGCGGGGGAAGGTGAAGCTTTCTTT. This gives the protein CASSLRAGEGEAFF.

This clonotype was seen a handful of times. This chain joins TRBV7-9 and TRBJ1-6; D is possibly TRBD1 (6 bases). The CDR3 runs to 15 residues. Germline lookup yields CDR1 SEHNR and CDR2 FQNEAQ (reference sequence). The ends were cut back, 1 base at V and 9 bases at J, with 13 bases in the middle. The CDR3 reads CASSLGGGAGSPLHF. Written as DNA, the CDR3 is TGTGCCAGCAGCTTAGGGGGGGGCGCGGGTTCACCCCTCCACTTT.

This clonotype has a handful of counts. This could be a read error, since a much larger clone is one nucleotide away. The J gene is TRBJ2-7, the V gene TRBV27; D unresolved. The CDR3 covers 17 residues. CDR1 is MNHEY, CDR2 SMNVEV, per germline (reference sequence). The CDR3 here is CVSSSATRHGNSYEQYF. The CDR3, as DNA: TGTGTCAGCAGTTCGGCCACCAGACACGGTAACTCCTACGAGCAGTACTTC.

The V gene is TRBV18, the J gene TRBJ1-1; no clear D. Deletions cut 2 bases from V and 6 bases from J, with 10 bases between. This CDR3 is 13 amino acids long. The germline gives CDR1 KGHSH, CDR2 LQKENI. The CDR3 sequence is CASSPNAGAEAFF. As DNA, the CDR3 is TGTGCCAGCTCACCAAATGCCGGAGCTGAAGCTTTCTTT.

There are a few counts of this clonotype. V and J are TRBV11-2 and TRBJ1-6; tentatively, D is TRBD1 (5 bases). The V end was cut by 2 bases, the J end by 8 bases, with 10 bases between. Germline V gene lookup returns CDR1 SGHAT and CDR2 FQNNGV. This CDR3 spans 14 amino acids. For the CDR3, the DNA is TGTGCCAGCAGCTTATGGCAGGGTTATTCACCCCTCCACTTT. Protein sequence: CASSLWQGYSPLHF.

This clonotype was seen a few times. CDR3 in DNA: TGTGCCAGCAGCCCTACACCGGGACAGGGTCCGCACGAGCAGTACTTC. Amino acid sequence: CASSPTPGQGPHEQYF. V is TRBV3-1 and J is TRBJ2-7, with TRBD1 matching 9 bases. The CDR3 is made up of 16 amino acids. Germline values: CDR1 LGHDT, CDR2 YNNKEL (reference sequence). J lost 5 bases, V lost 4 bases, and 12 bases had no gene match.

There are many counts of this clonotype. This rearrangement joins TRBV28 to TRBJ1-2; 9 nucleotides agree with TRBD1. V was pared by 7 bases and J by 2 bases, with 2 bases of the junction left unmatched. CDR3 length: 13 residues. Looked up from germline, CDR1 is MDHEN and CDR2 is SYDVKM. CDR3 amino acids: CASTGQGNYGYTF. CDR3 DNA: TGTGCCAGCACAGGACAGGGGAACTATGGCTACACCTTC.

At least ten counts were recorded for this clonotype. The rearrangement links TRBV7-3 to TRBJ2-5; D is possibly TRBD2 (5 bases). The germline CDR1 and CDR2 sequences are SGHTA and FQGTGA. V was clipped by 4 bases and J by 5 bases, with 14 bases between them. CDR3 length: 14 amino acids. The DNA for the CDR3 is TGTGCCAGCAGCTCTCATACTAGACGGGAGACCCAGTACTTC. As protein: CASSSHTRRETQYF.

This clonotype was recorded many times. CDR3 DNA sequence: TGTGCCAGCAGTCAAGACAGGCTCAATCAGCCCCAGCATTTT. Amino acids: CASSQDRLNQPQHF. V and J are TRBV6-1 and TRBJ1-5, with D maybe TRBD1 (6 bases). V dropped 5 bases and J dropped 3 bases, with 11 bases sitting between them. CDR1 is MNHNS and CDR2 is SASEGT in the germline V gene. The CDR3 length is 14 residues.

V gene TRBV19 combines with J gene TRBJ1-4, with D possibly being TRBD1 (5 bases). The V end lost 7 bases, the J end lost 8 bases, and 14 bases lay between the germline ends. Germline assignment: CDR1 LNHDA and CDR2 SQIVND (reference sequence). The CDR3 extends over 13 amino acids. In DNA, the CDR3 is TGTGCCAGTACAGGGCGGGGATTAGAAAAACTGTTTTTT. It translates to CASTGRGLEKLFF. The full variable domain, with the rest looked up from reference TRBV19 and TRBJ1-4, is DGGITQSPKYLFRKEGQNVTLSCEQNLNHDAMYWYRQDPGQGLRLIYYSQIVNDFQKGDIAEGYSVSREKKESFPLTVTSAQKNPTAFYLCASTGRGLEKLFFGSGTQLSVL.

This clonotype appeared many times. This chain uses TRBV11-1 with TRBJ2-2; 7 positions match TRBD1. The V segment lost 5 bases and the J segment 5 bases; nucleotides outside the gene matches: 8. Per germline, CDR1 SGHAT and CDR2 FQDESV (reference sequence). This CDR3 is built from 15 residues. CDR3 nucleotides: TGTGCCAGCAGCCCCTCTAGACAGGGAACCGGGGAGCTGTTTTTT. Translated, it gives CASSPSRQGTGELFF.

Many counts were recorded for this clonotype. The chain carries TRBV12-3 or TRBV12-4 and TRBJ2-7; 8 bases line up with TRBD1. CDR3 size: 13 residues. J was trimmed by 3 bases and V by 3 bases; bases with no gene match: 1. CDR3 protein: CASSFDRGYEQYF. CDR3 nucleotides: TGTGCCAGCAGTTTTGACAGGGGCTACGAGCAGTACTTC.

This chain uses TRBV15 with TRBJ2-7; D is unresolved. The CDR3 is 15 residues long. The V and J ends lost 1 base and 5 bases respectively, with 15 bases between them. In germline, CDR1 is LNHNV, CDR2 YYDKDF (reference sequence). CDR3 coding DNA: TGTGCCACCAGCAGAGGGGCTAGGAGTGGGGACGAGCAGTACTTC. Protein sequence: CATSRGARSGDEQYF.

This clonotype has a single count. The rearrangement uses TRBV7-8 and TRBJ2-7, with TRBD1 matching 11 bases. This CDR3 has 19 residues. CDR1 and CDR2 (germline): SGHVS, FQNEAQ. The junction had 21 bases not matched to a gene; V was cut back by 5 bases and J by 6 bases. CDR3 nucleotides: TGTGCCAGCAGCCCCTATAGGGGGGGATCGGGACAGGGGGGATGCGAGCAGTACTTC. Protein product: CASSPYRGGSGQGGCEQYF.

The chain uses TRBV29-1 and TRBJ1-2, with D hard to call. The CDR3 is 12 amino acids. From germline, CDR1 is SQVTM and CDR2 ANQGSEA. With 2 bases removed from V and 4 bases from J, the gap between germline ends came to 8 bases. The CDR3 region is CSVERGSYGYTF. The CDR3 bases are TGCAGCGTTGAACGGGGTTCCTATGGCTACACCTTC.

The chain combines TRBV19 with TRBJ1-5; D gene unclear. V was shortened by 4 bases and J by 2 bases, with 15 bases between the two germline ends. The CDR3 is made up of 16 amino acids. Germline lookup yields CDR1 LNHDA and CDR2 SQIVND (reference sequence). The CDR3 DNA is TGTGCCAGTAGTAAGGTGGCCTCACGAGGCAATCAGCCCCAGCATTTT. This sequence encodes CASSKVASRGNQPQHF.

This clonotype was observed at least ten times. The CDR3 DNA reads TGCGCCAGCAGTCTCGGACAGGATAGGGGCACTGAAGCTTTCTTT. Encoded protein: CASSLGQDRGTEAFF. The rearrangement uses TRBV10-1 and TRBJ1-1; 7 nucleotides align to TRBD1. From germline, CDR1 is WNHNN and CDR2 SYGVQD (reference sequence). There are 15 residues in the CDR3. V dropped 5 bases and J dropped 4; count of bases not matched to a gene: 10.

This clonotype has a handful of counts. This chain connects TRBV3-1 to TRBJ2-7; D not resolved. The CDR3 has 15 amino acids. The ends were cut back, 5 bases at V and 3 bases at J, with 17 bases in the middle. Germline CDR1 and CDR2: LGHDT and YNNKEL (reference sequence). Here the CDR3 reads CASSDPGLKLYEQYF. CDR3 bases: TGTGCCAGCAGCGACCCGGGCCTTAAACTCTACGAGCAGTACTTC.

This clonotype has at least ten counts. This chain connects TRBV28 to TRBJ2-7; D is possibly TRBD1 or TRBD2 (5 bases each). The CDR3 is 14 amino acids. Per germline, CDR1 MDHEN and CDR2 SYDVKM. Trimming removed 6 bases at V and 7 bases at J, with 19 bases between. Here the CDR3 DNA reads TGTGCCAGCAGCCGGAATAGGGGTTGGGGGGAGCAGTACTTC. This codes for CASSRNRGWGEQYF.